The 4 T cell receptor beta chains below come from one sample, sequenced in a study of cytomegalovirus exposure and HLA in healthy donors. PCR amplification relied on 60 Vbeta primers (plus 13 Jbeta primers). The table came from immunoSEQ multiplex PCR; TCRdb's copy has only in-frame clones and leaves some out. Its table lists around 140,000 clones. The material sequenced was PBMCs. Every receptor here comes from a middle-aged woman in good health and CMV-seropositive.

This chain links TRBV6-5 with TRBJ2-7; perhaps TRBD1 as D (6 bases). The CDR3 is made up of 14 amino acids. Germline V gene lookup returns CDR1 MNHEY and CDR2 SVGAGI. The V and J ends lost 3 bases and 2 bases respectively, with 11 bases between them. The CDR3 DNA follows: TGTGCCAGCAGTTATTCGACAGGCCCCTACGAGCAGTACTTC. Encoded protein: CASSYSTGPYEQYF.

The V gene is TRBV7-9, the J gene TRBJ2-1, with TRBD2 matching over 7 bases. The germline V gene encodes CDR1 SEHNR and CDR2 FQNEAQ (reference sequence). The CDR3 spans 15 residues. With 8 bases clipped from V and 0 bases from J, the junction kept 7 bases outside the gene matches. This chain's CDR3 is CASGTGGHSYNEQFF. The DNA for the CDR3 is TGTGCCAGCGGTACGGGAGGCCACTCCTACAATGAGCAGTTCTTC.

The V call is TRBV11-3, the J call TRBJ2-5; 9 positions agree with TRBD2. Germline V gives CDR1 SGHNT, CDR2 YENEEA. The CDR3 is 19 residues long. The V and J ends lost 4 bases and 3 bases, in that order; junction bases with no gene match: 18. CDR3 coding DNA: TGTGCCAGCAGCTCCATACGTCGGGCTGCTGGCGGGAGGGAAGAGACCCAGTACTTC. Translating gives CASSSIRRAAGGREETQYF. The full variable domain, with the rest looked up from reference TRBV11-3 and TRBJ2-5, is EAGVVQSPRYKIIEKKQPVAFWCNPISGHNTLYWYLQNLGQGPELLIRYENEEAVDDSQLPKDRFSAERLKGVDSTLKIQPAELGDSAVYLCASSSIRRAAGGREETQYFGPGTRLLVL.

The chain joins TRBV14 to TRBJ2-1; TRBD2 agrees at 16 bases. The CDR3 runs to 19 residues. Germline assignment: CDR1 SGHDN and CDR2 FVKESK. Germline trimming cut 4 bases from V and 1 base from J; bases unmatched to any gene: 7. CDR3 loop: CASSPGLAGGFSSYNEQFF. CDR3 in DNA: TGTGCCAGCAGCCCGGGACTAGCGGGAGGGTTTTCGTCCTACAATGAGCAGTTCTTC. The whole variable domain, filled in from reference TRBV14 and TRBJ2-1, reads EAGVTQFPSHSVIEKGQTVTLRCDPISGHDNLYWYRRVMGKEIKFLLHFVKESKQDESGMPNNRFLAERTGGTYSTLKVQPAELEDSGVYFCASSPGLAGGFSSYNEQFFGPGTRLTVL.